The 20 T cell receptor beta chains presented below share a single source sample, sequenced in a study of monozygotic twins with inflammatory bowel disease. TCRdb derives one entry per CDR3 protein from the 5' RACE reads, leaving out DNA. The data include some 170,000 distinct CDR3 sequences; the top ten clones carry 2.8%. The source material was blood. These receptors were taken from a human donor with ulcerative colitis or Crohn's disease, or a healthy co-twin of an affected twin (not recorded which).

CDR3 sequence reads: CSARGDYEQYF. The chain recombines TRBV20-1 with TRBJ2-7. The CDR3 consists of 11 residues. Germline loops: CDR1 DFQATT, CDR2 SNEGSKA (reference sequence).

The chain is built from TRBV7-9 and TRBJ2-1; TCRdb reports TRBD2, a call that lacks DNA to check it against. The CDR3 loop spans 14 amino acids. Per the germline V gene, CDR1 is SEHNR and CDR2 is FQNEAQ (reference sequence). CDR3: CASTQSAAGGEQFF. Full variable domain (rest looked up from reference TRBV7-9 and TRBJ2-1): DTGVSQNPRHKITKRGQNVTFRCDPISEHNRLYWYRQTLGQGPEFLTYFQNEAQLEKSRLLSDRFSAERPKGSFSTLEIQRTEQGDSAMYLCASTQSAAGGEQFFGPGTRLTVL.

CDR3 region: CASSFTAGAYNEQFF. The genes are TRBV7-3 and TRBJ2-1; TCRdb indicates TRBD1, and absent DNA this call remains unverified. Germline V gene sequence: CDR1 SGHTA, CDR2 FQGTGA. This CDR3 has 15 amino acids.

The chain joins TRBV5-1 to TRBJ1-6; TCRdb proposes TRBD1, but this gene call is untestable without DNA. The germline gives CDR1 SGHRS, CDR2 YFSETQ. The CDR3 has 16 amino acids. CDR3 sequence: CASRSGTDTYNSPLHF.

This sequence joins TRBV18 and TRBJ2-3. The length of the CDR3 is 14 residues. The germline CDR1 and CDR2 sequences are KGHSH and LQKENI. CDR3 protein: CASSPPSQIDTQYF.

The CDR3 here is CASSASGVQYF. The V and J genes are TRBV27 and TRBJ2-4; the D gene TCRdb calls, TRBD1, cannot be checked with no DNA. CDR1 and CDR2 (germline): MNHEY, SMNVEV (reference sequence). This CDR3 is 11 amino acids long.

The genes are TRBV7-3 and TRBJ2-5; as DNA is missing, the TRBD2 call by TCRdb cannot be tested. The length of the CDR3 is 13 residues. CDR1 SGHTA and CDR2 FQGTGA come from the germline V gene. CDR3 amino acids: CASSLWGGETQYF.

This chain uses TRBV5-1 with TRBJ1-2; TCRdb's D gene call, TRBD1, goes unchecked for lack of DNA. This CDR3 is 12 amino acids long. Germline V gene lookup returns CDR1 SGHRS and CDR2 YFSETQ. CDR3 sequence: CASSFRQGTYTF. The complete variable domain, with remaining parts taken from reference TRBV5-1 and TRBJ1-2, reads KAGVTQTPRYLIKTRGQQVTLSCSPISGHRSVSWYQQTPGQGLQFLFEYFSETQRNKGNFPGRFSGRQFSNSRSEMNVSTLELGDSALYLCASSFRQGTYTFGSGTRLTVV.

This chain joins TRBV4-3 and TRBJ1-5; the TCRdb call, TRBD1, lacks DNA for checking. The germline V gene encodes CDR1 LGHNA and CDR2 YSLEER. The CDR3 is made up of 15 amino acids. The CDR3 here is CASSQDRAELQPQHF.

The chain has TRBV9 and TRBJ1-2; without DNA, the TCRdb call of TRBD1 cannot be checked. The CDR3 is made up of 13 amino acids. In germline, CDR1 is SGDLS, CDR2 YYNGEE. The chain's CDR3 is CASSDRGNYGYTF.

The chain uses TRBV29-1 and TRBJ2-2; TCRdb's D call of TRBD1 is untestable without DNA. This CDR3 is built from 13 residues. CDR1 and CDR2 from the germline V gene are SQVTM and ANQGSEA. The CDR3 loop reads CSGLTGAAGELFF.

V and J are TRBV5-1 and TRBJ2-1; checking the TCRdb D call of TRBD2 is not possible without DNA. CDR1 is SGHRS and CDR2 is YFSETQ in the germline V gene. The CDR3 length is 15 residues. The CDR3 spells CASSPGTRRSNEQFF. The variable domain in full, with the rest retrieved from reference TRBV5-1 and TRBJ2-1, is KAGVTQTPRYLIKTRGQQVTLSCSPISGHRSVSWYQQTPGQGLQFLFEYFSETQRNKGNFPGRFSGRQFSNSRSEMNVSTLELGDSALYLCASSPGTRRSNEQFFGPGTRLTVL.

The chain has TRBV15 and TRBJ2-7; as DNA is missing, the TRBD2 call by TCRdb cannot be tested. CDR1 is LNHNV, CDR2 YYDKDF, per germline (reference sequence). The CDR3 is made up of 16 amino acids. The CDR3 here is CATSRGRRASSYEQYF.

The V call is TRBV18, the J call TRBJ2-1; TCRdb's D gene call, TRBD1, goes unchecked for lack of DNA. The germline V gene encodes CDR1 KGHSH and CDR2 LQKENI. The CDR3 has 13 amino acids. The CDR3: CASSPRGQDEQFF.

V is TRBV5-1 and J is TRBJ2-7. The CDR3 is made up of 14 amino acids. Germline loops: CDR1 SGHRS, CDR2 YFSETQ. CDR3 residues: CASSLAPAAYEQYF.

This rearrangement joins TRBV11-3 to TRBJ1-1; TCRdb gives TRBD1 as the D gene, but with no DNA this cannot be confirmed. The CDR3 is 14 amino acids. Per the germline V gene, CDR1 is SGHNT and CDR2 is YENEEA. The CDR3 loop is CASSLGRGRTEAFF.

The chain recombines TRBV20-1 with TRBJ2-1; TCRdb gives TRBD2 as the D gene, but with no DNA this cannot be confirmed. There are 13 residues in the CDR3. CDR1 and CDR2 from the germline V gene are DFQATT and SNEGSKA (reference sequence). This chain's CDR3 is CSARGGVNNEQFF.

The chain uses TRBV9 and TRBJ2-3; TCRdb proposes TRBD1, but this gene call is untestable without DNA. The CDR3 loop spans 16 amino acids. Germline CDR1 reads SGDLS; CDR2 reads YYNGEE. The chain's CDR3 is CASSVVSAGHTDTQYF. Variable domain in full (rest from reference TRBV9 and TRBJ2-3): DSGVTQTPKHLITATGQRVTLRCSPRSGDLSVYWYQQSLDQGLQFLIQYYNGEERAKGNILERFSAQQFPDLHSELNLSSLELGDSALYFCASSVVSAGHTDTQYFGPGTRLTVL.

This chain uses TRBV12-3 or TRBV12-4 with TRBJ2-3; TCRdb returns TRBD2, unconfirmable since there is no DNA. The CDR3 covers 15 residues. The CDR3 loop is CASSAGTRVGDTQYF.

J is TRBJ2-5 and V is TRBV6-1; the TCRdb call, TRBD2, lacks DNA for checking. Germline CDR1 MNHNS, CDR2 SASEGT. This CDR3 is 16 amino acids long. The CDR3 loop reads CASSHPNSGGGMAQYF.